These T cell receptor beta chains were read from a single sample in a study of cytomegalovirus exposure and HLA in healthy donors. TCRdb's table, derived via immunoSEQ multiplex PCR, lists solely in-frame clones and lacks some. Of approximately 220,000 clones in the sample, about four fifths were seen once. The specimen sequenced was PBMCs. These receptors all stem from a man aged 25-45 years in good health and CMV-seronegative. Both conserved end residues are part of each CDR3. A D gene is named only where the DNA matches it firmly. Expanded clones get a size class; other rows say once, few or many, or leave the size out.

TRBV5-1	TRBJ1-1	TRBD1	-	TGCGCCAGCAGCCCCGGGACAGGCCGAACCAGCATGAACACTGAAGCTTTCTTT	CASSPGTGRTSMNTEAFF
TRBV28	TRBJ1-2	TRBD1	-	TGTGCCAGCAGTTTTTGGGACAGGGAGAACTATGGCTACACCTTC	CASSFWDRENYGYTF
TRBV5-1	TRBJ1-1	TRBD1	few	TGCGCCAGCAGCTCACGGGGACAGGGGGGCACTGAAGCTTTCTTT	CASSSRGQGGTEAFF
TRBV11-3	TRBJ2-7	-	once	TGTGCCAGCAGCCCCCGGACAGATTCCTACGAGCAGTACTTC	CASSPRTDSYEQYF
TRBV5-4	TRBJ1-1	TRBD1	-	TGTGCCAGCAGCTTAGACAGGGGGAACACTGAAGCTTTCTTT	CASSLDRGNTEAFF
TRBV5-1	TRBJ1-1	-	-	TGCGCCAGCAGCGTCCCTTCGGGTACTGAAGCTTTCTTT	CASSVPSGTEAFF
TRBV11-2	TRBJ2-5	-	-	TGTGCCAGCAGCTTAGTACTCCTACAGACGGAGACCCAGTACTTC	CASSLVLLQTETQYF
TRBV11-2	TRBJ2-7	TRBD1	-	TGTGCCAGCAGCTTAGAGCCGGGACAGGGGAACGAGCAGTACTTC	CASSLEPGQGNEQYF
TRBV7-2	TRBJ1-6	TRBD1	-	TGTGCCAGCAGCTTAGAGACAGGGGGCAATTCACCCCTCCACTTT	CASSLETGGNSPLHF
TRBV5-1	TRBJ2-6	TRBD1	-	TGCGCCAGCAGCTTGACCGGGACAGGGACCGGGGCCAGCGTCCTGACTTTC	CASSLTGTGTGASVLTF
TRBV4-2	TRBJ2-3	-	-	TGTGCCAGCAGCCAAGACCGGGATACGAGGGATTTT	CASSQDRDTRDF
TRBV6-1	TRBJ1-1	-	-	TGTGCCAGCGCCGGGGAACACACTGAAGCTTTCTTT	CASAGEHTEAFF
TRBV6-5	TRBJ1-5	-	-	TGTGCCAGCAGTTACCTATGGGGGGTACAGCCCCAGCATTTT	CASSYLWGVQPQHF
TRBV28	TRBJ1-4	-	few	TGTGCCAGCAGTTTAGCGGGGATTAATGAAAAACTGTTTTTT	CASSLAGINEKLFF
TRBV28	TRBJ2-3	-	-	TGTGCCAGCAGTTTCTCCGAGGCAGCCCCAGATACGCAGTATTTT	CASSFSEAAPDTQYF
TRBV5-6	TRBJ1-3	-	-	TGTGCCAGCAGCTTGGTCCAATCGCCCGGTTTCGGAAACACCATATATTTT	CASSLVQSPGFGNTIYF
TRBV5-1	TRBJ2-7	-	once	TGCGCCAGCAGCCTCCCGCCGGGGGAGCAGTACTTC	CASSLPPGEQYF
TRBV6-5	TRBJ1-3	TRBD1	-	TGTGCCAGCAGTTACGGACAGGGACCTGGAAACACCATATATTTT	CASSYGQGPGNTIYF
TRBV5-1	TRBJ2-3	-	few	TGCGCCAGCAGCTCAGAGGGCCATTACACAGATACGCAGTATTTT	CASSSEGHYTDTQYF
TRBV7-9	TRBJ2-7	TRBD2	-	TGTGCCAGCAGCTCTAGACTAGCTGGGAGGTACGAGCAGTACTTC	CASSSRLAGRYEQYF
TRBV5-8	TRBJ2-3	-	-	TGTGCCAGCAGCTTAGGACAGCCCACAGATACGCAGTATTTT	CASSLGQPTDTQYF
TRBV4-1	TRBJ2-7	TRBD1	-	TGCGCCAGCAGCCAAGGGGACAGGGGGAGCTACGAGCAGTACTTC	CASSQGDRGSYEQYF
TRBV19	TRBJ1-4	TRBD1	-	TGTGCCAGTAGTATAACCGGGACAGGGGTTGAAAAACTGTTTTTT	CASSITGTGVEKLFF
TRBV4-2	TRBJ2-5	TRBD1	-	TGTGCCAGCAGCCAAGCCCTCCTAGGGACAGGGGAAGAGACCCAGTACTTC	CASSQALLGTGEETQYF
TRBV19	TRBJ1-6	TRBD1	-	TGTGCCAGTAGTATCGGACAGGACAATTCACCCCTCCACTTT	CASSIGQDNSPLHF
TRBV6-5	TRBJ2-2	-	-	TGTGCCAGCAAAATCGACACATTGAACACCGGGGAGCTGTTTTTT	CASKIDTLNTGELFF
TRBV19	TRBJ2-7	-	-	TGTGCCAGTAGTATCTCAACTAGTAGTGCCTACGAGCAGTACTTC	CASSISTSSAYEQYF
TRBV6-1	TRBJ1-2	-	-	TGTGCCAGCGGGAGGGATTCCTCAAACTATGGCTACACCTTC	CASGRDSSNYGYTF
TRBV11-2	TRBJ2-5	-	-	TGTGCCAGCAGCTCCGGGGTCATGCCCCAAGAGACCCAGTACTTC	CASSSGVMPQETQYF
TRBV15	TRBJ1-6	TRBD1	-	TGTGCCACCAGCAGGGCAAACAGGGGAGCGGAGTCACCCCTCCACTTT	CATSRANRGAESPLHF
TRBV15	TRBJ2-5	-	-	TGTGCCACCAGCAGAGCCTTAGAGGAGACCCAGTACTTC	CATSRALEETQYF
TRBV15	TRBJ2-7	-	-	TGTGCCACCAGCCCCCCGGGGGGAACAGGGTTCAGCGAGCAGTACTTC	CATSPPGGTGFSEQYF
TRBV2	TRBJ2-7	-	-	TGTGCCAGCAGTGACCCGTACGAGCAGTACTTC	CASSDPYEQYF